A single TCR beta chain is shown here with its context. Its target is not known. This sample is part of a study of T cell responses to AZD1222 COVID-19 vaccine. Study-wide findings and caveats: Elevations in Spike-specific TCR breadth and depth followed administration of two AZD1222 doses.

The CDR3 runs 13 residues. V was trimmed by 5 bases and J by 7 bases, leaving 15 bases between them. Assay used: immunoSEQ multiplex PCR; TCRdb lists only in-frame clones, some missing. In the table there are 150,000 to 200,000 clones, approximately 91% of which are singletons. The source was peripheral blood, collected 28 days after the second AZD1222 dose. The receptor was derived from an adult who received the AZD1222 COVID-19 vaccine. V usage is TRBV12-3 or TRBV12-4 and J usage is TRBJ2-7; TRBD1 might be the D (6 bases). The CDR3 DNA follows: TGTGCCAGCAGTACAGGGCCTCTCAGGGAGCAGTACTTC. Residues: CASSTGPLREQYF.